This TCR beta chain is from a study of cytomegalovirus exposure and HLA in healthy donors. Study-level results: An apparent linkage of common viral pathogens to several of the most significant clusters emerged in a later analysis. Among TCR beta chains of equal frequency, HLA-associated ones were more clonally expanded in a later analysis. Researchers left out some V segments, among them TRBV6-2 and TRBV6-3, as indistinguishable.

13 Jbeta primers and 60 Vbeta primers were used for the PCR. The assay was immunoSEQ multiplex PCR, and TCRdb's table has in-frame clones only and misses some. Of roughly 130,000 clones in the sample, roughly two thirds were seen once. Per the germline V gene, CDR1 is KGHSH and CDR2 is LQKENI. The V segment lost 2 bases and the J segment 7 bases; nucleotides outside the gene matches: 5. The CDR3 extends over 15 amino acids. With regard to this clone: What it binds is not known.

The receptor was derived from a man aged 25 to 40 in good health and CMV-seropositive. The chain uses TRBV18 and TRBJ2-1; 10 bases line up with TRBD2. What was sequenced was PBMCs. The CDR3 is CASSPSSGSHNEQFF. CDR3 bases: TGTGCCAGCTCACCATCTAGCGGGAGTCATAATGAGCAGTTCTTC.